In its sample, the clone carrying this T cell receptor (beta chain) was seen once. The antigen remains unidentified. The entry originates in a study of radiation and T cells in renal cell carcinoma. Points from the study as a whole: In blood, top tumor clones expanded by 2 weeks, shrinking by 4.

Repertoires were generated with immunoSEQ multiplex PCR, while TCRdb's copy carries only in-frame clones and drops some. Of 60,000 or so clones listed, around 80% are singletons. Time point noted: blood 4 weeks post-SBRT, at nephrectomy. As to treatment: 15 Gy SBRT to primary tumor, nephrectomy 4 weeks later. Nephrectomy followed 15 Gy stereotactic body radiation by 4 weeks. Radiation-treated patients gave blood at baseline, week 2 and week 4. This renal cell carcinoma was of the clear cell type. Trimming cost V 5 bases and J 4 bases; bases outside gene matches: 13. Germline CDR1 LNHDA, CDR2 SQIVND (reference sequence). The CDR3 extends over 17 amino acids.

The material sequenced was blood, taken from a patient whose treatment included radiotherapy and nephrectomy. The chain uses TRBV19 and TRBJ2-1, with TRBD1 matching over 8 bases. The TCR comes from a man between 60 and 75 years old with renal cell carcinoma. The CDR3 loop reads CASSPYSGTGKYNEQFF. The CDR3, as DNA: TGTGCCAGTAGTCCCTATTCCGGGACAGGAAAATACAATGAGCAGTTCTTC.